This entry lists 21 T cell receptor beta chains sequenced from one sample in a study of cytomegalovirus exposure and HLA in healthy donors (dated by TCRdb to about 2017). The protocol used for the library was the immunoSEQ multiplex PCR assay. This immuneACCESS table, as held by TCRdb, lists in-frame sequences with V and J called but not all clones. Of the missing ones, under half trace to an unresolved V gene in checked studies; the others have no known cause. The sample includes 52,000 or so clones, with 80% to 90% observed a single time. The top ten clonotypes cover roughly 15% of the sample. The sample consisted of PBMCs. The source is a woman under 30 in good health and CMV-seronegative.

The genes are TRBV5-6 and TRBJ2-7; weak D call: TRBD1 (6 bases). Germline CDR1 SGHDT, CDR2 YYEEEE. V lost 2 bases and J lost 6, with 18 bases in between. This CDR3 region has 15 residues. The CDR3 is CASSLPAGARVEQYF. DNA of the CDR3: TGTGCCAGCAGCTTACCCGCAGGGGCGCGCGTCGAGCAGTACTTC.

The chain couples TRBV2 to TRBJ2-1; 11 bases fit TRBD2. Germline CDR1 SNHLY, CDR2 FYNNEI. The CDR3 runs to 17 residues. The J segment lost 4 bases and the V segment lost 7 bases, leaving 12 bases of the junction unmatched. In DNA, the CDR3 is TGTGCCAGCATCTCACTAGCGGGAGCCGTCAATTACAATGAGCAGTTCTTC. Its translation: CASISLAGAVNYNEQFF. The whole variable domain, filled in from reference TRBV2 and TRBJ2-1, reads EPEVTQTPSHQVTQMGQEVILRCVPISNHLYFYWYRQILGQKVEFLVSFYNNEISEKSEIFDDQFSVERPDGSNFTLKIRSTKLEDSAMYFCASISLAGAVNYNEQFFGPGTRLTVL.

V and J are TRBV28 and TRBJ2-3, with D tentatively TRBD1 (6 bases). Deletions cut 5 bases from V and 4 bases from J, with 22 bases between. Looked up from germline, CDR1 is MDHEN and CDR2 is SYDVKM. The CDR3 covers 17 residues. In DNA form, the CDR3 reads TGTGCCAGCAGTCCCTCATTCGTTGGAACAGGGTCAGATACGCAGTATTTT. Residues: CASSPSFVGTGSDTQYF.

The CDR3 sequence: CASSSDIYSNQPQHF. CDR3 bases: TGTGCCAGCAGCTCGGACATTTATAGCAATCAGCCCCAGCATTTT. The chain joins TRBV7-9 to TRBJ1-5; D may be TRBD1 (5 bases). Germline CDR1 reads SEHNR; CDR2 reads FQNEAQ (reference sequence). Trimming took 4 bases from V and 0 from J, leaving 10 bases between them. The CDR3 is 15 residues long. Filled out from reference TRBV7-9 and TRBJ1-5, the complete variable domain reads DTGVSQNPRHKITKRGQNVTFRCDPISEHNRLYWYRQTLGQGPEFLTYFQNEAQLEKSRLLSDRFSAERPKGSFSTLEIQRTEQGDSAMYLCASSSDIYSNQPQHFGDGTRLSIL.

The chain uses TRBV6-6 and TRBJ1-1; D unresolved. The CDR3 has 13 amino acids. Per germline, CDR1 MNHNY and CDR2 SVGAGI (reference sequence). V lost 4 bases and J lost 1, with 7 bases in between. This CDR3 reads CASSFTRNTEAFF. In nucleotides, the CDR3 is TGTGCCAGCAGTTTTACACGGAACACTGAAGCTTTCTTT.

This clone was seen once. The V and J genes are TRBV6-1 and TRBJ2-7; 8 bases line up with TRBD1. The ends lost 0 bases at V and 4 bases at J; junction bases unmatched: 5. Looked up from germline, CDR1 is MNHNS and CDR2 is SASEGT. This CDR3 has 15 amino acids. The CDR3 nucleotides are TGTGCCAGCAGTGAAGCCAGGGGGCTTTTGTACGAGCAGTACTTC. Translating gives CASSEARGLLYEQYF.

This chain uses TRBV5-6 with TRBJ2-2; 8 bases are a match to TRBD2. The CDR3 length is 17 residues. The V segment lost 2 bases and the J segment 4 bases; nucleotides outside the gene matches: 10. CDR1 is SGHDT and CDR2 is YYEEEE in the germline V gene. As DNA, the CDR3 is TGTGCCAGCAGCTTTGGCGAGCGGGAGCGGGTCACCGGGGAGCTGTTTTTT. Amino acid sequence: CASSFGERERVTGELFF.

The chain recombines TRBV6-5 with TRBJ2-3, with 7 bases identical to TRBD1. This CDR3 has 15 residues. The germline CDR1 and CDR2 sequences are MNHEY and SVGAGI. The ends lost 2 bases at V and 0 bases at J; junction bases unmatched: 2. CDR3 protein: CASSYAGGSTDTQYF. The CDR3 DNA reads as TGTGCCAGCAGTTACGCAGGGGGTAGCACAGATACGCAGTATTTT.

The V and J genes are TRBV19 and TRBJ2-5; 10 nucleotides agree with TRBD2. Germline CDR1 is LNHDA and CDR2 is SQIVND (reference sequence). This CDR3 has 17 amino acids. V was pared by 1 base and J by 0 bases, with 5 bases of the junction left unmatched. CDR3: CASSIASGGAYQETQYF. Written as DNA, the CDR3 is TGTGCCAGTAGTATAGCCAGCGGGGGGGCCTACCAAGAGACCCAGTACTTC.

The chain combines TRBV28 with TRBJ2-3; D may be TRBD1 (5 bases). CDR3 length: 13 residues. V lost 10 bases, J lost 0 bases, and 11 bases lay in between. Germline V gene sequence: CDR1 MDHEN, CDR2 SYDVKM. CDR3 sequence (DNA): TGTGCCACCCGGACACCTAGCACAGATACGCAGTATTTT. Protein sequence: CATRTPSTDTQYF.

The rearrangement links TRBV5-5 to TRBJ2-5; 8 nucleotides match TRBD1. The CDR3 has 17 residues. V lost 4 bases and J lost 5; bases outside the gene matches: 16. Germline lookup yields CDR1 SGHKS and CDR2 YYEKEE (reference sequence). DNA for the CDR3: TGTGCCAGCAGCCCCCAGGGGGCGCGAGGCCATGGTGAGACCCAGTACTTC. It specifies CASSPQGARGHGETQYF.

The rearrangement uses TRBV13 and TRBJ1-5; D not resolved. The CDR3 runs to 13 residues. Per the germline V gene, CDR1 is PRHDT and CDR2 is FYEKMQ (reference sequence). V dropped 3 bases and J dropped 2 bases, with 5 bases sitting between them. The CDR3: CASSLSGNQPQHF. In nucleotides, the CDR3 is TGTGCCAGCAGCTTGAGCGGCAATCAGCCCCAGCATTTT.

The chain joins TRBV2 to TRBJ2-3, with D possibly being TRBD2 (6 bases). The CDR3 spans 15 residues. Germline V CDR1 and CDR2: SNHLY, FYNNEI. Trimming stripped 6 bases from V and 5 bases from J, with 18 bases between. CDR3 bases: TGTGCCAGCAGGGCTGTCGGGAGTTCATTAGATACGCAGTATTTT. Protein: CASRAVGSSLDTQYF.

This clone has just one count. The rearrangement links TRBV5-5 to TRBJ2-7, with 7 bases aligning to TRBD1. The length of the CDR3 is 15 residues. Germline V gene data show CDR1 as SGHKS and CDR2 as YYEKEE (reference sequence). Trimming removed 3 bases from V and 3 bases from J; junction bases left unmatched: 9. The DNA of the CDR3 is TGTGCCAGCAGCTCACACGGACAGGAGTACTACGAGCAGTACTTC. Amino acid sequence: CASSSHGQEYYEQYF.

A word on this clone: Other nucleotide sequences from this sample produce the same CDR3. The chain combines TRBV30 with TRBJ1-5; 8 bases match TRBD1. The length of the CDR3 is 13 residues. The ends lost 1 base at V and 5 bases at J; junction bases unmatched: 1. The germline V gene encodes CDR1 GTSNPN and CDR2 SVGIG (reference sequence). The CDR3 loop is CAWSETGDQPQHF. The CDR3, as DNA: TGTGCCTGGAGTGAGACAGGGGATCAGCCCCAGCATTTT.

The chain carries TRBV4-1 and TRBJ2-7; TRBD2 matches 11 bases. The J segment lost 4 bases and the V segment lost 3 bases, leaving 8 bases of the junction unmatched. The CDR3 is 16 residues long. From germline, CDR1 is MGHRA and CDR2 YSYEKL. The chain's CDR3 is CASSQSGLAVRYEQYF. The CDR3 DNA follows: TGCGCCAGCAGCCAGTCGGGACTAGCGGTGAGATACGAGCAGTACTTC.

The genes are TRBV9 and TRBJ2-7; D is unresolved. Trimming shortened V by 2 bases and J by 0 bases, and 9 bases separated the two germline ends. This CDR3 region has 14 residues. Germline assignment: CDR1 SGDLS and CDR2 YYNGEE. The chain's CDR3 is CASSVSQSSYEQYF. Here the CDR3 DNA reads TGTGCCAGCAGCGTCTCACAGAGCTCCTACGAGCAGTACTTC.

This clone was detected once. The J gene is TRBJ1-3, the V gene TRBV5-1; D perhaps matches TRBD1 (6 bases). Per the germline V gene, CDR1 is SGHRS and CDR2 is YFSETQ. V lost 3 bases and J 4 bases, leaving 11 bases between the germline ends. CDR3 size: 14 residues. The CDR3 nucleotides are TGCGCCAGCAGCTCGCCAGGGGCCGGAAACACCATATATTTT. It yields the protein CASSSPGAGNTIYF.

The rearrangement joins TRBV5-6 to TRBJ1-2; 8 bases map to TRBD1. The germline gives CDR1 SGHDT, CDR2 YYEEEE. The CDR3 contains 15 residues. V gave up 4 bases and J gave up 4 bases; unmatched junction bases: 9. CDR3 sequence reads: CASSVGTGLAYGYTF. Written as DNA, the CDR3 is TGTGCCAGCAGCGTAGGGACAGGACTCGCCTATGGCTACACCTTC. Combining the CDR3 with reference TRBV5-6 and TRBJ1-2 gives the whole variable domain DAGVTQSPTHLIKTRGQQVTLRCSPKSGHDTVSWYQQALGQGPQFIFQYYEEEERQRGNFPDRFSGHQFPNYSSELNVNALLLGDSALYLCASSVGTGLAYGYTFGSGTRLTVV.

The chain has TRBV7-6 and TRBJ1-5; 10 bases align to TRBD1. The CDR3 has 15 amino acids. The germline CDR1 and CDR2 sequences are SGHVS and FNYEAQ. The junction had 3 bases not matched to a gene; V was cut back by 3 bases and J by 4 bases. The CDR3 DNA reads TGTGCCAGCAGCTTTGACAGGGGGCCAAATCAGCCCCAGCATTTT. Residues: CASSFDRGPNQPQHF.

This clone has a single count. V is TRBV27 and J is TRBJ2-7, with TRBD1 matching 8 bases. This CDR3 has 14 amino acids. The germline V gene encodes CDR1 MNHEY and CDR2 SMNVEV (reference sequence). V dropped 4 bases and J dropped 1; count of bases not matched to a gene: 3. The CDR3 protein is CASSSTGDSYEQYF. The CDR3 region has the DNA TGTGCCAGCAGTTCGACAGGGGATTCCTACGAGCAGTACTTC.